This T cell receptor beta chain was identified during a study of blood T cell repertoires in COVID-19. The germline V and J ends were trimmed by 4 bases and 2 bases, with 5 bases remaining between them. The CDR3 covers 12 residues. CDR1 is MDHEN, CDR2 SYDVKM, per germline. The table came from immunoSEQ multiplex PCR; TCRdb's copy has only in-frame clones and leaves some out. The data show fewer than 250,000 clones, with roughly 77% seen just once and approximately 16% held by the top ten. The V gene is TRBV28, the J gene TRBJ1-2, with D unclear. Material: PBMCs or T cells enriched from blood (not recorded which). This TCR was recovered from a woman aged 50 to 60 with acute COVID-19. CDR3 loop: CASSYKNYGYTF. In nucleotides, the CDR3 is TGTGCCAGCAGTTACAAGAACTATGGCTACACCTTC.